Listed below are T cell receptor beta chains from one sample, sequenced in a study of cytomegalovirus exposure and HLA in healthy donors. Data came from immunoSEQ multiplex PCR; TCRdb stores just in-frame clones and leaves some out. The table has tens of thousands of clones, around 80% seen once. What was sequenced was PBMCs. These receptor sequences come from a male donor in good health and CMV-seropositive. Each CDR3 is given with its conserved first and last residue. A D gene is named only where the DNA matches it firmly. Only part of the rows carry a size: once, few, many, or a class if the clone is expanded.

clone_size,v_call,cdr3_length,j_call,d_call,cdr3_nt,cdr3_aa
few,TRBV11-2,14,TRBJ2-1,-,TGTGCCAGCAGCGGACTATCGGGCAGACAAATATTGTTCTTC,CASSGLSGRQILFF
-,TRBV28,16,TRBJ2-1,TRBD2,TGTGCCAGCAGTTCATCCGGGACTAGCGGGGACAATGAGCAGTTCTTC,CASSSSGTSGDNEQFF
-,TRBV27,17,TRBJ2-1,TRBD2,TGTGCCAGCAGTTCTAGCGGGAGGGCCTTCGGCTACAATGAGCAGTTCTTC,CASSSSGRAFGYNEQFF
-,TRBV5-4,13,TRBJ2-3,-,TGTGCCAGCAGCTTGGCTAGCACAGATACGCAGTATTTT,CASSLASTDTQYF
-,TRBV4-2,13,TRBJ2-1,-,TGTGCCAGCAGCCAAGATTTCAGCGGAGAGCAGTTCTTC,CASSQDFSGEQFF
-,TRBV9,15,TRBJ2-1,TRBD2,TGTGCCAGCAGCGTAGATACTAGCGGTTACAATGAGCAGTTCTTC,CASSVDTSGYNEQFF
-,TRBV27,12,TRBJ2-7,-,TGTGCCAGCAGTCCGAACAGGAAGTTGCAGTACTTC,CASSPNRKLQYF
-,TRBV2,14,TRBJ2-7,TRBD2,TGTGCCAGCACAGCCAGCGGGAGAGTTCTTGAGCAGTACTTC,CASTASGRVLEQYF
-,TRBV9,13,TRBJ1-5,-,TGTGCCAGCAGCGTAGGCGGGAGTCAGCCCCAGCATTTT,CASSVGGSQPQHF
-,TRBV30,12,TRBJ2-7,-,TGTGTCCTCTTAACCGGGGCCTACGAGCAGTACTTC,CVLLTGAYEQYF
-,TRBV10-3,16,TRBJ1-1,-,TGTGCCATCAGTGATTCGATACCGGACCCTAATAGAGGGGCTTTCTTT,CAISDSIPDPNRGAFF
-,TRBV15,16,TRBJ1-5,-,TGTGCCACCAGCAGACTACAGGGAATCGGCAATCAGCCCCAGCATTTT,CATSRLQGIGNQPQHF
-,TRBV5-5,12,TRBJ1-2,-,TGTGCCAGCAGCGATGGACAGTCTGGCTACACCTTC,CASSDGQSGYTF
-,TRBV14,16,TRBJ2-7,TRBD1,TGTGCCAGCAGCACTAGTTCCGGGACAGGGGGCTACGAGCAGTACTTC,CASSTSSGTGGYEQYF
once,TRBV4-1,15,TRBJ2-7,TRBD2,TGCGCCAGCAGCCTAGCGGGAGAAGCGGGAGTCGAGCAGTACTTC,CASSLAGEAGVEQYF
few,TRBV29-1,13,TRBJ2-7,-,TGCAGCGTTGAGAGCAGGACACCCTACGAGCAGTACTTC,CSVESRTPYEQYF
-,TRBV28,18,TRBJ2-3,TRBD2,TGTGCCAGCAGTGCCCCAACCGGCGGGAGGGTTAGCACAGATACGCAGTATTTT,CASSAPTGGRVSTDTQYF
-,TRBV11-2,16,TRBJ1-2,-,TGTGCCAGCAGCTCAATGGGACTGATCTCAGGTTATGGCTACACCTTC,CASSSMGLISGYGYTF
-,TRBV28,14,TRBJ2-7,TRBD1,TGTGCCAGCGCGAACCTCCAGGGGGCTCGAGAGCAGTACTTC,CASANLQGAREQYF
few,TRBV28,13,TRBJ2-7,TRBD1,TGTGCCACTAGGGGGCAAGGTCGGGGCGAGCAGTACTTC,CATRGQGRGEQYF
once,TRBV7-8,16,TRBJ2-6,-,TGTGCCAGCAGCTCCACCACACGCTCTGGGGCCAACGTCCTGACTTTC,CASSSTTRSGANVLTF
-,TRBV19,14,TRBJ1-1,TRBD1,TGTGCCAGTAGTGCCCGACAGGGGGCCACTGAAGCTTTCTTT,CASSARQGATEAFF
-,TRBV6-5,15,TRBJ2-7,TRBD1,TGCGCCAGCAGTTCTCGGACAGGGGGCTACTACGAGCAGTACTTC,CASSSRTGGYYEQYF
-,TRBV9,15,TRBJ1-2,-,TGTGCCAGCAGCGCCCAGGGGTCCTCTAACTATGGCTACACCTTC,CASSAQGSSNYGYTF
-,TRBV19,11,TRBJ2-1,-,TGTGCCAGTACTCATGGCCATGAGCAGTTCTTC,CASTHGHEQFF
-,TRBV4-1,17,TRBJ1-4,-,TGCGCCAGCAGCCCCCCACTAACGGGATTGAATAATGAAAAACTGTTTTTT,CASSPPLTGLNNEKLFF
-,TRBV6-1,17,TRBJ2-3,TRBD2,TGTGCCAGCAGTGAAGCGACGCGGGAGCCGTTGTTGTATACGCAGTATTTT,CASSEATREPLLYTQYF
-,TRBV28,17,TRBJ1-4,-,TGTGCCAGCAGCTTCGGTCCGGGACAAGAACATAATGAAAAACTGTTTTTT,CASSFGPGQEHNEKLFF
few,TRBV2,14,TRBJ1-2,TRBD1,TGTGCCAGCCGAAAGGGACAGGGGCCTGGTGGCTACACCTTC,CASRKGQGPGGYTF
-,TRBV6-1,13,TRBJ1-3,-,TGTGCCAGCAGTGCTGGAGGGGTCAACACCATATATTTT,CASSAGGVNTIYF
many,TRBV7-3,15,TRBJ2-2,-,TGTGCCAGCAGCTTATTAGCCGAGAACACCGGGGAGCTGTTTTTT,CASSLLAENTGELFF